This entry lists 27 T cell receptor beta chains sequenced from one sample in a study of blood T cell repertoires in COVID-19. TCRdb keeps only in-frame clones here, not all; method: immunoSEQ multiplex PCR. The sample has about 150,000 clones, over 70% seen once. Material for sequencing was PBMCs or T cells enriched from blood (not recorded which). The receptors here all came from a man between 65 and 85 years old who had been exposed to COVID-19.

The genes are TRBV3-1 (or the pseudogene TRBV3-2) and TRBJ2-7; TRBD2 matches at 12 bases. The germline gives CDR1 LGHDT, CDR2 YNNKEL (reference sequence). This CDR3 has 15 residues. Germline trimming cut 4 bases from V and 7 bases from J; bases unmatched to any gene: 8. The CDR3 protein is CASSPTSGRTSEQYF. The CDR3 nucleotides read TGTGCCAGCAGCCCAACTAGCGGGAGGACTTCAGAGCAGTACTTC.

The V gene is TRBV27, the J gene TRBJ1-2, with 7 bases lining up with TRBD1. The CDR3 runs to 13 residues. The germline V gene encodes CDR1 MNHEY and CDR2 SMNVEV (reference sequence). V lost 6 bases to trimming and J lost 6 bases; unmatched junction nucleotides: 7. The CDR3 DNA sequence: TGTGCCAGCAGACGTCAGGGGGAGGATGGCTACACCTTC. This translates into CASRRQGEDGYTF.

This clone appeared once. In DNA, the CDR3 is TGTGCCAGCAGCCACGACACAGACTACGAGCAGTACTTC. Residues: CASSHDTDYEQYF. The V call is TRBV6-5, the J call TRBJ2-7; D ambiguous. CDR1 and CDR2 from the germline V gene are MNHEY and SVGAGI. CDR3 length equals 13 residues. Trimming stripped 6 bases from V and 3 bases from J, with 12 bases between.

The V gene is TRBV12-3 or TRBV12-4, the J gene TRBJ2-5; perhaps TRBD1 as D (5 bases). The CDR3 has 12 amino acids. V dropped 5 bases and J dropped 2 bases, with 6 bases sitting between them. CDR3 in DNA: TGTGCCAGCAGTAAGGGGCAAGAGACCCAGTACTTC. The encoded protein is CASSKGQETQYF.

The V gene is TRBV5-6, the J gene TRBJ1-1; 7 positions match TRBD1. CDR3 size: 17 residues. Germline V gene lookup returns CDR1 SGHDT and CDR2 YYEEEE. After removal of 0 bases from V and 0 bases from J, the junction contained 8 bases not matched to a gene. CDR3 in DNA: TGTGCCAGCAGCTTGGGTCCCGACAGGGCCATGAACACTGAAGCTTTCTTT. It translates to CASSLGPDRAMNTEAFF.

The J gene is TRBJ2-1, the V gene TRBV24-1; 11 bases line up with TRBD2. The V segment lost 4 bases and the J segment 6 bases; nucleotides outside the gene matches: 19. CDR3 length: 20 residues. From germline, CDR1 is KGHDR and CDR2 SFDVKD. The chain's CDR3 is CATSDSTSGGSLPSANEQFF. CDR3 nucleotide sequence: TGTGCCACCAGTGACTCCACTAGCGGGGGCTCTCTCCCCTCAGCCAATGAGCAGTTCTTC.

This chain connects TRBV11-2 to TRBJ2-7; D may be TRBD2 (6 bases). Germline V CDR1 and CDR2: SGHAT, FQNNGV. The CDR3 extends over 12 amino acids. The germline V and J ends were trimmed by 0 bases and 9 bases, with 9 bases remaining between them. This chain's CDR3 is CASSLELGGQYF. The DNA of the CDR3 is TGTGCCAGCAGCTTAGAGTTGGGGGGGCAGTACTTC.

This sequence joins TRBV19 and TRBJ2-1, with 11 bases matching TRBD2. CDR1 and CDR2 (germline): LNHDA, SQIVND (reference sequence). The CDR3 has 15 residues. The junction had 4 bases not matched to a gene; V was cut back by 2 bases and J by 7 bases. The CDR3 DNA is TGTGCCAGTAGTATACTAGCGGGAGGTTCAAATGAGCAGTTCTTC. It yields the protein CASSILAGGSNEQFF.

The count of this clone is one. This sequence joins TRBV9 and TRBJ1-3; D is uncertain. The V end was cut by 2 bases, the J end by 2 bases, with 8 bases between. The CDR3 consists of 14 residues. The germline V gene has CDR1 SGDLS and CDR2 YYNGEE. CDR3 nucleotide sequence: TGTGCCAGCAGCGTGGAGGGTACTGGAAACACCATATATTTT. This encodes CASSVEGTGNTIYF.

The chain couples TRBV7-2 to TRBJ1-2; 8 bases map to TRBD1. V shed 4 bases and J 1 base; nucleotides not matched to a gene: 17. The length of the CDR3 is 19 residues. Germline V gives CDR1 SGHTA, CDR2 FQGNSA. The CDR3 protein is CASSSPNKVGTGFNYGYTF. CDR3 nucleotide sequence: TGTGCCAGCAGCTCCCCCAATAAGGTTGGGACAGGATTTAACTATGGCTACACCTTC. Full variable domain (rest looked up from reference TRBV7-2 and TRBJ1-2): GAGVSQSPSNKVTEKGKDVELRCDPISGHTALYWYRQSLGQGLEFLIYFQGNSAPDKSGLPSDRFSAERTGGSVSTLTIQRTQQEDSAVYLCASSSPNKVGTGFNYGYTFGSGTRLTVV.

The chain links TRBV10-3 to TRBJ1-4, with 7 bases lining up with TRBD1. CDR1 is ENHRY, CDR2 SYGVKD, per germline. CDR3 size: 11 residues. Trimming removed 11 bases from V and 7 bases from J; junction bases left unmatched: 4. The CDR3 bases are TGTGCCGACAGGGATAGTGAAAAACTGTTTTTT. Translating gives CADRDSEKLFF.

V gene TRBV21-1 combines with J gene TRBJ1-5; TRBD1 is taken as the D call from the table, unchecked against the DNA. TRBV21-1 is termed a pseudogene. The CDR3 sequence is 15 residues long. Here the CDR3 reads CASSKALQGVQPQHF. The CDR3 DNA reads as TGTGCCAGCAGCAAAGCGCTACAGGGGGTTCAGCCCCAGCATTTT.

The chain recombines TRBV18 with TRBJ2-5, with 7 nucleotides matching TRBD1. Looked up from germline, CDR1 is KGHSH and CDR2 is LQKENI. Unmatched junction bases numbered 2, after V lost 2 bases and J lost 5 bases. The CDR3 runs 13 residues. The CDR3 reads CASSPSRGETQYF. In DNA form, the CDR3 reads TGTGCCAGCTCACCAAGCAGGGGGGAGACCCAGTACTTC.

This chain connects TRBV7-9 to TRBJ1-2; D is unclear. CDR1 and CDR2 from the germline V gene are SEHNR and FQNEAQ (reference sequence). The germline V and J ends were trimmed by 2 bases and 4 bases, with 8 bases remaining between them. This CDR3 is 13 amino acids long. The CDR3 loop reads CASSLTEAYGYTF. The CDR3 DNA follows: TGTGCCAGCAGCTTAACAGAAGCCTATGGCTACACCTTC.

J is TRBJ2-1 and V is TRBV6-2 or TRBV6-3; TRBD2 matches at 7 bases. Germline loops: CDR1 MNHEY, CDR2 SVGEGT. With V trimmed by 5 bases and J by 8 bases, 9 bases remained unmatched. The CDR3 sequence is 14 residues long. DNA of the CDR3: TGTGCCAGCAGTCTCCCGACTAGCTCCCATGAGCAGTTCTTC. This encodes CASSLPTSSHEQFF.

This sequence joins TRBV7-8 and TRBJ1-2; D not resolved. The CDR3 is made up of 14 amino acids. The germline V gene has CDR1 SGHVS and CDR2 FQNEAQ. V lost 2 bases and J lost 0, with 7 bases in between. The CDR3: CASSLQTANYGYTF. The CDR3 nucleotides are TGTGCCAGCAGCTTACAGACTGCTAACTATGGCTACACCTTC.

The chain joins TRBV4-3 to TRBJ2-3; 7 positions match TRBD2. The J segment lost 3 bases and the V segment lost 1 base, leaving 4 bases of the junction unmatched. Germline values: CDR1 LGHNA, CDR2 YSLEER. The CDR3 length is 15 residues. The CDR3 spells CASSQVLADTDTQYF. The CDR3 bases are TGCGCCAGCAGCCAAGTGCTAGCGGATACAGATACGCAGTATTTT.

This clone was counted a few times. The chain has TRBV4-1 and TRBJ1-2; the match to TRBD1 covers 10 bases. The V gene end was trimmed by 5 bases and the J gene end by 6 bases; junction bases not matched to a gene: 12. Germline CDR1 is MGHRA and CDR2 is YSYEKL. CDR3 length equals 16 residues. The CDR3 DNA sequence: TGCGCCAGCAGCGGATTAGGGACAGGGGAAGGAAATGGCTACACCTTC. This translates into CASSGLGTGEGNGYTF.

This clone was counted between two and nine times. The chain carries TRBV15 and TRBJ2-7; no clear D gene. Trimming removed 0 bases from V and 0 bases from J, with 9 bases in between. CDR3 length equals 15 residues. Germline CDR1 LNHNV, CDR2 YYDKDF (reference sequence). DNA of the CDR3: TGTGCCACCAGCAGAGATCCTGGCTTCTCCTACGAGCAGTACTTC. This encodes CATSRDPGFSYEQYF.

This clone was counted once. The chain employs TRBV19 and TRBJ1-4, with unresolved D. CDR1 is LNHDA, CDR2 SQIVND, per germline (reference sequence). The CDR3 sequence is 16 residues long. V was trimmed by 3 bases and J by 0 bases, leaving 11 bases between them. The CDR3 coding sequence is TGTGCCAGTAGTATCTCGTGGGGAGCAACTAATGAAAAACTGTTTTTT. It translates to CASSISWGATNEKLFF.

Only one count was recorded for this clone. The chain is built from TRBV6-5 and TRBJ2-3; D ambiguous. Germline values: CDR1 MNHEY, CDR2 SVGAGI. The CDR3 is made up of 13 amino acids. V shed 7 bases and J shed 7 bases, with 15 bases lying between them. CDR3 sequence (DNA): TGTGCCAGCACCAAGGTTGGGCAAAATACGCAGTATTTT. Residues: CASTKVGQNTQYF.

In this sample, this clone turned up once. This chain links TRBV6-6 with TRBJ2-5; 9 nucleotides line up with TRBD1. Per the germline V gene, CDR1 is MNHNY and CDR2 is SVGAGI (reference sequence). The CDR3 spans 13 residues. Unmatched junction bases numbered 10, after V lost 4 bases and J lost 13 bases. This CDR3 reads CASSSGQGDPSYF. The DNA for the CDR3 is TGTGCCAGCAGTTCGGGACAGGGCGACCCCTCGTACTTC.

The chain links TRBV7-2 to TRBJ1-4; no clear D gene. V gave up 3 bases and J gave up 8 bases, with 13 bases separating them. The CDR3 is 14 residues long. CDR1 is SGHTA and CDR2 is FQGNSA in the germline V gene. In DNA, the CDR3 is TGTGCCAGCAGCTTCCTAACTCCCCGGGAAAAACTGTTTTTT. Translating gives CASSFLTPREKLFF.

This chain links TRBV14 with TRBJ1-1, with D unresolved. CDR3 length: 15 residues. The V end was cut by 4 bases, the J end by 5 bases, with 17 bases between. Per germline, CDR1 SGHDN and CDR2 FVKESK. The CDR3 coding sequence is TGTGCCAGCAGCCGACTAATCGGAGGGAGTACTGAAGCTTTCTTT. Its translation is CASSRLIGGSTEAFF.

A single count supports this clone. The rearrangement links TRBV7-9 to TRBJ1-2, with 7 bases identical to TRBD1. Germline loops: CDR1 SEHNR, CDR2 FQNEAQ (reference sequence). After removal of 4 bases from V and 6 bases from J, the junction contained 8 bases not matched to a gene. The CDR3 totals 14 residues. The CDR3 nucleotides are TGTGCCAGCAGCTCCCGGGGACAGCGGGATGGCTACACCTTC. This translates into CASSSRGQRDGYTF.

This chain uses TRBV9 with TRBJ1-1, with D perhaps matching TRBD1 (6 bases). CDR3 size: 14 residues. CDR1 is SGDLS, CDR2 YYNGEE, per germline. Trimming shortened V by 0 bases and J by 3 bases, and 9 bases separated the two germline ends. The DNA for the CDR3 is TGTGCCAGCAGCGTAGAGGACAGCTACACTGAAGCTTTCTTT. Protein sequence: CASSVEDSYTEAFF.

This rearrangement joins TRBV29-1 to TRBJ1-1; D remains ambiguous. CDR3 length: 13 residues. V was cut by 0 bases and J by 5 bases, with 10 bases left in between. Germline CDR1 and CDR2: SQVTM and ANQGSEA. The DNA of the CDR3 is TGCAGCGTTGAAGATCCGCGGGGAACTGAAGCTTTCTTT. Amino acids: CSVEDPRGTEAFF.